This T cell receptor beta chain comes out of a study of cytomegalovirus exposure and HLA in healthy donors. About the research overall: Among about 179 million T cells, an earlier analysis found about 100 million unique TCR beta sequences. Early release data held tens of millions of unique TCRs from HLA-typed donors.

Among the donors, all were healthy bone marrow donors. Study outcomes and limitations: In a later analysis, at a false discovery rate of 0.05, about 16,000 TCR beta sequences matched HLA alleles.

CDR3 length: 14 residues. Germline CDR1 SGHRS, CDR2 YFSETQ. Losses at the gene ends were 4 bases for V and 3 bases for J; bases not matched to a gene: 5. This clone came up a few times. Its antigen is currently unknown. Primers: 60 Vbeta forward and 13 Jbeta reverse. The data were produced by immunoSEQ multiplex PCR, yet TCRdb's version contains in-frame clones alone and is incomplete. Of some 65,000 clones detected, 60% to 80% appear once; the ten largest clones hold 2.5% to 3.5%. The material sequenced was PBMCs. This receptor was obtained from a girl aged 10 to 17 in good health and CMV-seropositive. V gene TRBV5-1 combines with J gene TRBJ2-7; the match to TRBD2 covers 9 bases. Here the CDR3 reads CASSHGTSSYEQYF. The CDR3 DNA is TGCGCCAGCAGCCATGGGACTAGCAGCTACGAGCAGTACTTC.